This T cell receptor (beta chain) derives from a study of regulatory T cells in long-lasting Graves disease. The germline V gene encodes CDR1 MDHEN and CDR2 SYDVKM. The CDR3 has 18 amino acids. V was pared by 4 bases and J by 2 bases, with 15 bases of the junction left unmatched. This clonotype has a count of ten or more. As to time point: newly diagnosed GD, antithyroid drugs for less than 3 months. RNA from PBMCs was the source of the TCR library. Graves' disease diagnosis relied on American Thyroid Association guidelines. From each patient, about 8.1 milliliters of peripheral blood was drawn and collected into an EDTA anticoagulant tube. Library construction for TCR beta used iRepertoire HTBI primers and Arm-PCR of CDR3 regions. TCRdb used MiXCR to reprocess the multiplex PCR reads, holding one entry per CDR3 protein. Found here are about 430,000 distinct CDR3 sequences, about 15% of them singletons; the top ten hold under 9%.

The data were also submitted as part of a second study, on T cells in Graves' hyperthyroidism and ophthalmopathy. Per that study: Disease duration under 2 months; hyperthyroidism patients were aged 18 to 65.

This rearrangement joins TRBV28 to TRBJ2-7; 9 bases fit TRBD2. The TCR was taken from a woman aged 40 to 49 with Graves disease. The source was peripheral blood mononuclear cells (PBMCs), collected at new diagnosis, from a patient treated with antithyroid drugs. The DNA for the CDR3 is TGTGCCAGCAGTTCCCCTTGGGGAGCGGGAGGACCTACCTACGAGCAGTACTTC. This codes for CASSSPWGAGGPTYEQYF.